Each of the 28 T cell receptor beta chains below was sequenced from the same sample in a study of blood T cell repertoires in COVID-19. The method was immunoSEQ multiplex PCR; TCRdb's version includes in-frame clones alone and lacks a portion of them. The sample holds 30,000 to 35,000 clones, over 80% seen once. The sample was peripheral blood. These receptors were taken from a man aged 80 or over with active COVID-19.

DNA for the CDR3: TGTGCCAGCAGCCCAGGCCTAAGCAATCAGCCCCAGCATTTT. This sequence encodes CASSPGLSNQPQHF. This rearrangement joins TRBV5-6 to TRBJ1-5, with D hard to call. Deletions cut 4 bases from V and 1 base from J, with 9 bases between. The CDR3 has 14 residues. Germline CDR1 is SGHDT and CDR2 is YYEEEE.

V is TRBV4-3 and J is TRBJ2-5; TRBD1 agrees at 9 bases. J lost 3 bases, V lost 1 base, and 3 bases had no gene match. Germline V gene lookup returns CDR1 LGHNA and CDR2 YSLEER. The CDR3 has 15 residues. CDR3 sequence: CASSQVTGGEETQYF. DNA for the CDR3: TGCGCCAGCAGCCAAGTGACAGGGGGTGAAGAGACCCAGTACTTC.

The J gene is TRBJ1-1, the V gene TRBV3-1 (or the pseudogene TRBV3-2); no reliable D call. Trimming took 2 bases from V and 1 from J, leaving 8 bases between them. CDR1 is LGHDT, CDR2 YNNKEL, per germline (reference sequence). The CDR3 contains 14 residues. CDR3 bases: TGTGCCAGCAGCCAATCCTCGGGGAACACTGAAGCTTTCTTT. This sequence encodes CASSQSSGNTEAFF.

The chain is built from TRBV6-5 and TRBJ2-1; TRBD1 matches 8 bases. Trimming cost V 6 bases and J 7 bases; bases outside gene matches: 5. CDR3 length: 13 amino acids. CDR1 and CDR2 from the germline V gene are MNHEY and SVGAGI. Written as DNA, the CDR3 is TGTGCCAGCAGAAACACAGGGGGAAATGAGCAGTTCTTC. Translated: CASRNTGGNEQFF.

The V call is TRBV6-1, the J call TRBJ2-6; 8 nucleotides align to TRBD2. The CDR3 is 19 residues long. V was pared by 2 bases and J by 1 base, with 10 bases of the junction left unmatched. CDR1 MNHNS and CDR2 SASEGT come from the germline V gene. CDR3 in DNA: TGTGCCAGCAGTGAAAGCGGGGGCAGGGTAGGATCTGGGGCCAACGTCCTGACTTTC. Translation gives CASSESGGRVGSGANVLTF.

V usage is TRBV7-8 and J usage is TRBJ2-6, with TRBD1 identical over 9 bases. V shed 2 bases, J shed 1 base, and the junction held 3 bases outside the gene matches. This CDR3 is built from 17 residues. The germline gives CDR1 SGHVS, CDR2 FQNEAQ. The CDR3 region has the DNA TGTGCCAGCAGCTTAACGGACAGGGGTTCTGGGGCCAACGTCCTGACTTTC. Protein product: CASSLTDRGSGANVLTF.

The sample holds one count of this clone. J is TRBJ1-1 and V is TRBV28; D not certain. CDR1 and CDR2 from the germline V gene are MDHEN and SYDVKM. Trimming left V 5 bases short and J 8 bases short, with 9 bases between. The CDR3 sequence is 11 residues long. The CDR3 DNA follows: TGTGCCAGCAGTAATTACAGAGAAGCTTTCTTT. It encodes CASSNYREAFF.

CDR3 in DNA: TGTGCCATCAGTGAGCCGACCAGGGTTCCCACCTACGAGCAGTACTTC. Amino acids: CAISEPTRVPTYEQYF. The chain employs TRBV10-3 and TRBJ2-7, with D perhaps matching TRBD1 (5 bases). CDR1 is ENHRY and CDR2 is SYGVKD in the germline V gene. V lost 2 bases and J lost 2, with 16 bases in between. The length of the CDR3 is 16 residues.

The chain links TRBV5-5 to TRBJ2-7, with D perhaps matching TRBD1 (5 bases). The CDR3 extends over 13 amino acids. Germline loops: CDR1 SGHKS, CDR2 YYEKEE (reference sequence). V shed 2 bases and J shed 4 bases, with 10 bases lying between them. DNA of the CDR3: TGTGCCAGCAGCTTTGACAGAAGATACGAGCAGTACTTC. This gives the protein CASSFDRRYEQYF.

The chain links TRBV7-2 to TRBJ1-5; no clear D. This CDR3 is 13 amino acids long. The V gene's germline CDR1 is SGHTA and CDR2 FQGNSA. V was cut by 4 bases and J by 6 bases, with 10 bases left in between. The CDR3 here is CASSSEPSQPQHF. CDR3 nucleotide sequence: TGTGCCAGCAGCTCAGAACCCAGTCAGCCCCAGCATTTT.

V is TRBV5-1 and J is TRBJ2-7; no definite D call. V was clipped by 5 bases and J by 3 bases, with 9 bases between them. CDR3 size: 12 residues. CDR1 and CDR2 (germline): SGHRS, YFSETQ. The CDR3 sequence is CASRGPGYEQYF. The CDR3 DNA is TGCGCCAGCAGAGGCCCGGGCTACGAGCAGTACTTC.

V gene TRBV19 combines with J gene TRBJ2-7; D perhaps matches TRBD1 (6 bases). V lost 9 bases to trimming and J lost 4 bases, with 19 bases between them. The CDR3 extends over 14 amino acids. Germline V gene data show CDR1 as LNHDA and CDR2 as SQIVND (reference sequence). The CDR3 spells CASSPGVWPYEQYF. The CDR3 DNA is TGTGCCAGCAGCCCAGGGGTTTGGCCTTACGAGCAGTACTTC.

The chain combines TRBV19 with TRBJ1-1, with D possibly TRBD1 on 6 matching bases. Germline values: CDR1 LNHDA, CDR2 SQIVND (reference sequence). V lost 3 bases, J lost 1 base, and 9 bases lay in between. CDR3 length equals 14 residues. The DNA of the CDR3 is TGTGCCAGTAGTATTACAGGGCGGAACACTGAAGCTTTCTTT. It codes for CASSITGRNTEAFF. The whole variable domain, filled in from reference TRBV19 and TRBJ1-1, reads DGGITQSPKYLFRKEGQNVTLSCEQNLNHDAMYWYRQDPGQGLRLIYYSQIVNDFQKGDIAEGYSVSREKKESFPLTVTSAQKNPTAFYLCASSITGRNTEAFFGQGTRLTVV.

The genes are TRBV29-1 and TRBJ2-1; D is perhaps TRBD1 (6 bases). This CDR3 region has 15 residues. Germline V gives CDR1 SQVTM, CDR2 ANQGSEA. Trimming took off 7 bases at V and 2 bases at J, with 18 bases between the two ends. The DNA of the CDR3 is TGCAGCGCTGAGGGCGAAAGGACAGCCTACAATGAGCAGTTCTTC. Amino acids: CSAEGERTAYNEQFF.

Remarks on this clone: Mismatch with germline at one junction end may stem from a read error. The rearrangement uses TRBV5-1 and TRBJ2-6; maybe TRBD2 (6 bases). The CDR3 is made up of 17 amino acids. Germline assignment: CDR1 SGHRS and CDR2 YFSETQ. The CDR3 sequence: CASSLAYLGGGTNVLTF. CDR3 DNA: TGCGCCAGCAGCTTGGCCTATCTGGGAGGTGGGACCAACGTCCTGACTTTC. Together with reference TRBV5-1 and TRBJ2-6, the CDR3 gives the full variable domain: KAGVTQTPRYLIKTRGQQVTLSCSPISGHRSVSWYQQTPGQGLQFLFEYFSETQRNKGNFPGRFSGRQFSNSRSEMNVSTLELGDSALYLCASSLAYLGGGTNVLTFGAGSRLTVL.

This chain joins TRBV4-2 and TRBJ2-1; 8 nucleotides line up with TRBD2. CDR1 LGHNA and CDR2 YNFKEQ come from the germline V gene. V was pared by 1 base and J by 7 bases, with 21 bases of the junction left unmatched. This CDR3 spans 20 amino acids. CDR3 in amino acids: CASSQGTPGRDLFGGNEQFF. CDR3 DNA sequence: TGTGCCAGCAGCCAAGGAACCCCCGGGAGGGATTTATTCGGGGGGAATGAGCAGTTCTTC.

The V call is TRBV18, the J call TRBJ1-5; TRBD1 matches at 7 bases. Trimming took 6 bases from V and 5 from J; bases not matched to a gene: 10. The CDR3 spans 15 residues. The germline CDR1 and CDR2 sequences are KGHSH and LQKENI. The CDR3 nucleotides read TGTGCCAGCTCCCTCCGAACAGGGGCTTATCAGCCCCAGCATTTT. Protein: CASSLRTGAYQPQHF.

The rearrangement joins TRBV28 to TRBJ1-2, with TRBD1 matching 8 bases. The V and J ends lost 1 base and 4 bases, in that order; junction bases with no gene match: 5. From germline, CDR1 is MDHEN and CDR2 SYDVKM. The CDR3 is made up of 15 amino acids. The CDR3 protein is CASSLLGTGPYGYTF. In DNA form, the CDR3 reads TGTGCCAGCAGTTTATTGGGGACAGGCCCCTATGGCTACACCTTC.

The chain carries TRBV3-1 (or the pseudogene TRBV3-2) and TRBJ1-4; no reliable D call. The CDR3 has 10 amino acids. The germline V gene has CDR1 LGHDT and CDR2 YNNKEL (reference sequence). The V and J ends lost 10 bases and 6 bases respectively, with 6 bases between them. The CDR3 DNA reads as TGTGCCACCGGAGATGAAAAACTGTTTTTT. Protein: CATGDEKLFF.

The chain recombines TRBV6-6 with TRBJ2-7; D gene ambiguous. Trimming shortened V by 6 bases and J by 6 bases, and 12 bases separated the two germline ends. CDR1 is MNHNY and CDR2 is SVGAGI in the germline V gene (reference sequence). The length of the CDR3 is 12 residues. Here the CDR3 DNA reads TGTGCCAGCAGCAGAGGCCAGCTCGAGCAGTACTTC. Protein: CASSRGQLEQYF.

This clone was seen once. J is TRBJ2-4 and V is TRBV25-1, with D uncertain. Per germline, CDR1 MGHDK and CDR2 SYGVNS. This CDR3 contains 16 residues. Between the trimmed V and J ends, which lost 3 bases and 0 bases, there was a span of 12 bases. CDR3 amino acids: CASSDSPPLAKNIQYF. CDR3 coding DNA: TGTGCCAGCAGTGATTCCCCCCCCTTAGCCAAAAACATTCAGTACTTC.

The count of this clone is one. Different DNA sequences within this sample yield the same CDR3. The rearrangement uses TRBV4-1 and TRBJ1-5; 8 positions match TRBD1. There are 15 residues in the CDR3. Unmatched junction bases numbered 4, after V lost 4 bases and J lost 2 bases. Germline loops: CDR1 MGHRA, CDR2 YSYEKL. In nucleotides, the CDR3 is TGCGCCAGCAGCCGAACAGGGGGGGGCAATCAGCCCCAGCATTTT. Translated, it gives CASSRTGGGNQPQHF.

This chain links TRBV11-3 with TRBJ1-6; 8 bases map to TRBD1. CDR1 SGHNT and CDR2 YENEEA come from the germline V gene. Trimming took 6 bases from V and 7 from J; bases not matched to a gene: 5. The length of the CDR3 is 14 residues. This CDR3 is CASSQGAGNSPLHF. The CDR3 DNA reads TGTGCCAGCAGTCAGGGGGCAGGAAATTCACCCCTCCACTTT.

V is TRBV11-2 and J is TRBJ2-3; tentative D call: TRBD2 (6 bases). Trimming shortened V by 5 bases and J by 2 bases, and 11 bases separated the two germline ends. CDR3 length equals 14 residues. Germline V CDR1 and CDR2: SGHAT, FQNNGV. The CDR3 DNA follows: TGTGCCAGCAGCCCGGGACTCATCACAGATACGCAGTATTTT. Translation gives CASSPGLITDTQYF.

The chain has TRBV4-1 and TRBJ2-6; D remains unclear. Trimming removed 4 bases from V and 0 bases from J, with 13 bases in between. From germline, CDR1 is MGHRA and CDR2 YSYEKL. The CDR3 extends over 17 amino acids. CDR3 residues: CASSPQSSSSGANVLTF. The CDR3 nucleotides are TGCGCCAGCAGCCCCCAGTCGTCCAGCTCTGGGGCCAACGTCCTGACTTTC.

The chain employs TRBV19 and TRBJ1-5, with 8 bases identical to TRBD1. V trimming: 5 bases; J trimming: 2 bases; junction bases outside the gene matches: 5. Germline V CDR1 and CDR2: LNHDA, SQIVND (reference sequence). This CDR3 region has 15 residues. The CDR3 DNA sequence: TGTGCCAGTAGTCCCCGGGGACAGGGCAATCAGCCCCAGCATTTT. Amino acid sequence: CASSPRGQGNQPQHF.

This chain links TRBV28 with TRBJ2-3; TRBD1 matches at 9 bases. V trimming: 1 base; J trimming: 0 bases; junction bases outside the gene matches: 5. This CDR3 comprises 17 residues. Per the germline V gene, CDR1 is MDHEN and CDR2 is SYDVKM. The CDR3 reads CASSLYGTGKSTDTQYF. The CDR3 nucleotides are TGTGCCAGCAGTTTATACGGGACAGGGAAAAGCACAGATACGCAGTATTTT.

This clone was found once. The chain links TRBV6-2 or TRBV6-3 to TRBJ2-1, with D perhaps matching TRBD2 (5 bases). This CDR3 is 11 amino acids long. The germline gives CDR1 MNHEY, CDR2 SVGEGT. The V gene lost 5 bases and the J gene lost 9 bases, with 8 bases spanning the gap. CDR3 sequence: CASSQRGEQFF. Written as DNA, the CDR3 is TGTGCCAGCAGTCAACGGGGTGAGCAGTTCTTC.